A selection of T cell receptor beta chains follows, all from one sample in a study of blood T cell repertoires in COVID-19. Sequenced by immunoSEQ multiplex PCR; TCRdb stores in-frame clones only, minus some. The sample holds about 250,000 clones, around 82% seen once. Sequencing input: PBMCs or T cells enriched from blood (not recorded which). The receptors originated from a middle-aged man who had recovered from COVID-19. The CDR3 runs from the conserved cysteine through the conserved F or W. The D gene is left open where the match is weak. Clone sizes are given selectively: once, few, many, or a class where the clone is expanded.

j_call: TRBJ1-2
clone_size: NA
d_call: NA
v_call: TRBV4-1
cdr3_nt: TGCGCCAGCAGCCAAGCTCGTGTCAGCGATGGCTACACCTTC
cdr3_aa: CASSQARVSDGYTF

j_call: TRBJ1-2
clone_size: NA
d_call: NA
v_call: TRBV2
cdr3_nt: TGTGCCAGCAGTGAACAGGATAACTATGGCTACACCTTC
cdr3_aa: CASSEQDNYGYTF

j_call: TRBJ2-7
clone_size: NA
d_call: NA
v_call: TRBV7-2
cdr3_nt: TGTGCCAGCAGGACGACAGGACCGATGTACGAGCAGTACTTC
cdr3_aa: CASRTTGPMYEQYF

j_call: TRBJ1-2
clone_size: NA
d_call: NA
v_call: TRBV5-4
cdr3_nt: TGTGCCAGCAGCTTCTTCACAGCGGAGGGCTACACCTTC
cdr3_aa: CASSFFTAEGYTF

j_call: TRBJ1-3
clone_size: NA
d_call: NA
v_call: TRBV5-5
cdr3_nt: TGTGCCAGCAGCTTGTGGTCCCGGGTCTCTGGAAACACCATATATTTT
cdr3_aa: CASSLWSRVSGNTIYF

j_call: TRBJ1-1
clone_size: few
d_call: NA
v_call: TRBV19
cdr3_nt: TGTGCCAGTAGTATTCAGGTCATAAGTGAAGCTTTCTTT
cdr3_aa: CASSIQVISEAFF

j_call: TRBJ2-1
clone_size: NA
d_call: TRBD1
v_call: TRBV9
cdr3_nt: TGTGCCAGCAGCGGAGGACAGGGGGTGGGGATCTACAATGAGCAGTTCTTC
cdr3_aa: CASSGGQGVGIYNEQFF

j_call: TRBJ2-1
clone_size: NA
d_call: TRBD2
v_call: TRBV28
cdr3_nt: TGTGCCAGCAGACGACTAGCGGGAGCCAATGAGCAGTTCTTC
cdr3_aa: CASRRLAGANEQFF

j_call: TRBJ2-5
clone_size: NA
d_call: NA
v_call: TRBV4-2
cdr3_nt: TGTGCCAGCAGCCAAGATGAGCCTAGTCTGAAGACCCAGTACTTC
cdr3_aa: CASSQDEPSLKTQYF

j_call: TRBJ1-2
clone_size: NA
d_call: NA
v_call: TRBV21-1
cdr3_nt: TGTGCCAGCAGCAAAGAAACAGTCCTATATGGCTACACCTTC
cdr3_aa: CASSKETVLYGYTF

j_call: TRBJ2-7
clone_size: NA
d_call: NA
v_call: TRBV28
cdr3_nt: TGTGCCAGCAGGGGAACCGGACCGGGGTACGAGCAGTACTTC
cdr3_aa: CASRGTGPGYEQYF

j_call: TRBJ2-1
clone_size: many
d_call: TRBD2
v_call: TRBV11-2
cdr3_nt: TGTGCCAGCAGAAGGGGACTAGCGGGCTCCTACAATGAGCAGTTCTTC
cdr3_aa: CASRRGLAGSYNEQFF

j_call: TRBJ1-3
clone_size: NA
d_call: NA
v_call: TRBV21-1
cdr3_nt: TGTGCCAGCAGCAAATCGGGGTGCAACACCATATATTTT
cdr3_aa: CASSKSGCNTIYF

j_call: TRBJ2-1
clone_size: few
d_call: NA
v_call: TRBV10-1
cdr3_nt: TGCGCCAGCAGTGCCCACAGGGACAATGAGCAGTTCTTC
cdr3_aa: CASSAHRDNEQFF

j_call: TRBJ2-7
clone_size: NA
d_call: NA
v_call: TRBV27
cdr3_nt: TGTGCCAGCAGTTTAAGGCAGAGGCACTACGAGCAGTACTTC
cdr3_aa: CASSLRQRHYEQYF

j_call: TRBJ1-1
clone_size: few
d_call: NA
v_call: TRBV19
cdr3_nt: TGTGCCAGCCGACAGGCGGCTGAAGCTTTCTTT
cdr3_aa: CASRQAAEAFF

j_call: TRBJ1-1
clone_size: NA
d_call: TRBD1
v_call: TRBV5-6
cdr3_nt: TGTGCCAGCAGCTGGACAGGGACCACTGAAGCTTTCTTT
cdr3_aa: CASSWTGTTEAFF

j_call: TRBJ2-5
clone_size: few
d_call: NA
v_call: TRBV28
cdr3_nt: TGTGCCAGCAGTTCCCGCCGCAGTGGCGAGACCCAGTACTTC
cdr3_aa: CASSSRRSGETQYF

j_call: TRBJ1-2
clone_size: once
d_call: NA
v_call: TRBV27
cdr3_nt: TGTGCCAGCAGTTTATGGGGGGTGGGGGACTATGGCTACACCTTC
cdr3_aa: CASSLWGVGDYGYTF

j_call: TRBJ1-2
clone_size: NA
d_call: NA
v_call: TRBV6-5
cdr3_nt: TGTGCCAGCACCGAACCGACAGCTAACTATGGCTACACCTTC
cdr3_aa: CASTEPTANYGYTF

j_call: TRBJ1-4
clone_size: NA
d_call: TRBD1
v_call: TRBV4-3
cdr3_nt: TGCGCCAGCGGTACAGGGGCGTTGGCTAATGAAAAACTGTTTTTT
cdr3_aa: CASGTGALANEKLFF

j_call: TRBJ1-3
clone_size: NA
d_call: TRBD1
v_call: TRBV12-5
cdr3_nt: TGTGCTAGTGCCGAACAGGGGGGAAACACCATATATTTT
cdr3_aa: CASAEQGGNTIYF

j_call: TRBJ1-1
clone_size: once
d_call: TRBD1
v_call: TRBV30
cdr3_nt: TGTGCCTGGAGGGAGGACAGGGTGCTCACTGAAGCTTTCTTT
cdr3_aa: CAWREDRVLTEAFF

j_call: TRBJ1-2
clone_size: NA
d_call: NA
v_call: TRBV5-1
cdr3_nt: TGCGCCAGCAGCTTGTCTTCGGACAGCAACTATGGCTACACCTTC
cdr3_aa: CASSLSSDSNYGYTF

j_call: TRBJ2-7
clone_size: NA
d_call: TRBD1
v_call: TRBV6-2/TRBV6-3
cdr3_nt: TGTGCCAGCAGTCGCCCACAGGGGTTTACGTTGCAGTACTTC
cdr3_aa: CASSRPQGFTLQYF

j_call: TRBJ1-5
clone_size: NA
d_call: NA
v_call: TRBV6-5
cdr3_nt: TGTGCCAGCAGCCCGTCGGGTAGGAGCAATCAGCCCCAGCATTTT
cdr3_aa: CASSPSGRSNQPQHF

j_call: TRBJ2-6
clone_size: once
d_call: NA
v_call: TRBV10-1
cdr3_nt: TGCGCCAGCAGTGTCAGGCAGGGTGTCGGGGCCAACGTCCTGACTTTC
cdr3_aa: CASSVRQGVGANVLTF

j_call: TRBJ1-2
clone_size: NA
d_call: TRBD1
v_call: TRBV28
cdr3_nt: TGTGCCAGCAGTTTACCGCAGGGGGCGAATGGCTACACCTTC
cdr3_aa: CASSLPQGANGYTF

j_call: TRBJ2-7
clone_size: NA
d_call: TRBD1
v_call: TRBV11-2
cdr3_nt: TGTGCCAGCAGCTCGCGGGACAGGGGCTTCTACGAGCAGTACTTC
cdr3_aa: CASSSRDRGFYEQYF

j_call: TRBJ2-1
clone_size: once
d_call: TRBD2
v_call: TRBV25-1
cdr3_nt: TGTGCCAGCACCGGAGCGGGGGCCGGTGAGCAGTTCTTC
cdr3_aa: CASTGAGAGEQFF

j_call: TRBJ1-5
clone_size: NA
d_call: NA
v_call: TRBV2
cdr3_nt: TGTGCCAGCAGTGAAGCGGAACAGATCTTCAATCAGCCCCAGCATTTT
cdr3_aa: CASSEAEQIFNQPQHF

j_call: TRBJ2-1
clone_size: NA
d_call: NA
v_call: TRBV13
cdr3_nt: TGTGCCAGCAGCTTAGCGGGGGAGTACAATGAGCAGTTCTTC
cdr3_aa: CASSLAGEYNEQFF

j_call: TRBJ2-7
clone_size: NA
d_call: NA
v_call: TRBV9
cdr3_nt: TGTGCCAGCAGCGTAGACCCTAGCGCGACCTACGAGCAGTACTTC
cdr3_aa: CASSVDPSATYEQYF

j_call: TRBJ2-7
clone_size: NA
d_call: TRBD1
v_call: TRBV4-1
cdr3_nt: TGCGCCAGCAGTCTGGACAGGGGGCCCGGGTACGAGCAGTACTTC
cdr3_aa: CASSLDRGPGYEQYF

j_call: TRBJ1-5
clone_size: NA
d_call: NA
v_call: TRBV11-2
cdr3_nt: TGTGCCAGCTCGAAGGGGAAATCAAGCAATCAGCCCCAGCATTTT
cdr3_aa: CASSKGKSSNQPQHF

j_call: TRBJ2-1
clone_size: NA
d_call: TRBD2
v_call: TRBV5-4
cdr3_nt: TGTGCCAGCAGCTTGGCCCCTCTAGCGGGAGGATGGGATGAGCAGTTCTTC
cdr3_aa: CASSLAPLAGGWDEQFF

j_call: TRBJ1-2
clone_size: NA
d_call: NA
v_call: TRBV19
cdr3_nt: TGTGCCAGTAGTATTGAGCAACAGGGAGGGAGGCGCGGCTACACCTTC
cdr3_aa: CASSIEQQGGRRGYTF

j_call: TRBJ2-7
clone_size: NA
d_call: NA
v_call: TRBV7-9
cdr3_nt: TGTGCCAGCAGACCCCTTAACCGGGACTGGGCCTACGAGCAGTACTTC
cdr3_aa: CASRPLNRDWAYEQYF

j_call: TRBJ2-5
clone_size: NA
d_call: TRBD2
v_call: TRBV3-1/TRBV3-2
cdr3_nt: TGTGCCAGCAGCCAAGGGACTAGCGGCCAAGAGACCCAGTACTTC
cdr3_aa: CASSQGTSGQETQYF

j_call: TRBJ1-2
clone_size: NA
d_call: NA
v_call: TRBV4-2
cdr3_nt: TGTGCCAGCAGCCAAGTTCTGGGCAAGGATTATCGCTACACCTTC
cdr3_aa: CASSQVLGKDYRYTF

j_call: TRBJ2-7
clone_size: NA
d_call: NA
v_call: TRBV11-1
cdr3_nt: TGTGCCAGCAGCCGACTGAGCTACGAGCAGTACTTC
cdr3_aa: CASSRLSYEQYF

j_call: TRBJ2-7
clone_size: NA
d_call: NA
v_call: TRBV12-3/TRBV12-4
cdr3_nt: TGTGCCAGCAGTACGGACAGCTACGAGCAGTACTTC
cdr3_aa: CASSTDSYEQYF

j_call: TRBJ1-3
clone_size: NA
d_call: TRBD1
v_call: TRBV19
cdr3_nt: TGTGCCAGTAGCGACAGGACAGGGATTGGAAACACCATATATTTT
cdr3_aa: CASSDRTGIGNTIYF

j_call: TRBJ1-5
clone_size: once
d_call: TRBD1
v_call: TRBV19
cdr3_nt: TGTGCCAGTACCGAGGGACAGGGCTTCAGCCTCAGTCAGCCCCAGCATTTT
cdr3_aa: CASTEGQGFSLSQPQHF

j_call: TRBJ2-5
clone_size: NA
d_call: NA
v_call: TRBV5-1
cdr3_nt: TGCGCCAGCAGCTTGTTAACGGGGACCCAGTACTTC
cdr3_aa: CASSLLTGTQYF

j_call: TRBJ2-5
clone_size: NA
d_call: TRBD1
v_call: TRBV5-5
cdr3_nt: TGTGCCAGCAGCAACCAACAGGGGGCGGGTGGCGGCGAGACCCAGTACTTC
cdr3_aa: CASSNQQGAGGGETQYF

j_call: TRBJ2-1
clone_size: NA
d_call: TRBD2
v_call: TRBV7-7
cdr3_nt: TGTGCCCCCCCGCGACTAGCGGGGGTAAGGCGCGGGGATGAGCAGTTCTTC
cdr3_aa: CAPPRLAGVRRGDEQFF

j_call: TRBJ2-1
clone_size: NA
d_call: TRBD1
v_call: TRBV7-6
cdr3_nt: TGTGCCAGCAGCTTAGTCCCGACAGGGGTCTCCTACAATGAGCAGTTCTTC
cdr3_aa: CASSLVPTGVSYNEQFF

j_call: TRBJ2-7
clone_size: NA
d_call: NA
v_call: TRBV5-4
cdr3_nt: TGTGCCAGCAGCGCGGGCTATTCTAGGGGGGAGCAGTACTTC
cdr3_aa: CASSAGYSRGEQYF

j_call: TRBJ2-3
clone_size: few
d_call: TRBD2
v_call: TRBV9
cdr3_nt: TGTGCCAGCAGCGTAGGGGCGGGAGGGGGAGATACGCAGTATTTT
cdr3_aa: CASSVGAGGGDTQYF

j_call: TRBJ1-1
clone_size: NA
d_call: NA
v_call: TRBV29-1
cdr3_nt: TGCAGCGTCGACAGGAAGAACACTGAAGCTTTCTTT
cdr3_aa: CSVDRKNTEAFF